The next 2 T cell receptor beta chains were all read from a single sample in a study of identical twins. TCRdb re-analysed the 5' RACE reads in MiXCR, keeping a single row per CDR3 protein. The sample records 600,000 to 700,000 distinct CDR3 sequences, approximately 22% being singletons. The same data also went into a second study, on T cells expressing NK-cell markers.

The sequencing input was PBMCs. Source of these receptors: a woman between 18 and 29 years old in good health.

The table lists this clonotype with a few counts. The J gene is TRBJ2-5, the V gene TRBV20-1, with 12 nucleotides matching TRBD2. Germline CDR1 and CDR2: DFQATT and SNEGSKA (reference sequence). The CDR3 extends over 15 amino acids. Unmatched junction bases numbered 13, after V lost 5 bases and J lost 9 bases. CDR3 protein: CSADPTSGGRMAQYF. CDR3 DNA: TGCAGTGCTGACCCGACTAGCGGGGGTAGAATGGCCCAGTACTTC.

The V gene is TRBV19, the J gene TRBJ2-2; 8 bases are a match to TRBD1. Per the germline V gene, CDR1 is LNHDA and CDR2 is SQIVND (reference sequence). The V and J ends lost 9 bases and 9 bases, in that order; junction bases with no gene match: 15. This CDR3 is built from 15 residues. The CDR3 nucleotides are TGTGCCAGCACCCAGGGGGCGGAAAGTCATAGGGAGCTGTTTTTT. The encoded protein is CASTQGAESHRELFF. The full variable domain, with the rest looked up from reference TRBV19 and TRBJ2-2, is DGGITQSPKYLFRKEGQNVTLSCEQNLNHDAMYWYRQDPGQGLRLIYYSQIVNDFQKGDIAEGYSVSREKKESFPLTVTSAQKNPTAFYLCASTQGAESHRELFFGEGSRLTVL.